A selection of T cell receptor beta chains follows, all from one sample in a study of T cell repertoires in cytomegalovirus infection. The antigens of these receptors remain unknown. TCRdb re-derived calls from the reads in MiXCR, one entry per CDR3 protein. The repertoire has roughly 500,000 distinct CDR3 sequences, about two fifths of them found once; the top ten carry around two fifths. This sample comprised cultured PBMCs, obtained from culture after CMV antigen stimulation. Source of these receptors: a human donor in good health (CMV status not recorded). Some clones in this sample may be carry-over from other donors' samples. Both conserved end residues are part of each CDR3. D genes are given only for firm matches. Clone size is stated in some rows and not others, as once, few, many or a class when expanded.

j_call clone_size v_call d_call cdr3_aa cdr3_nt
TRBJ1-1 . TRBV6-5 TRBD1 CASSYSGTAEAFF TGTGCCAGCAGTTACTCCGGGACAGCTGAAGCTTTCTTT
TRBJ1-3 . TRBV7-8 . CASSLVQGSPGNTIYF TGTGCCAGCAGCTTAGTACAGGGCTCCCCTGGAAACACCATATATTTT
TRBJ2-3 . TRBV10-3 . CAISESPGATQYF TGTGCCATCAGTGAGTCACCGGGAGCTACGCAGTATTTT
TRBJ2-1 . TRBV6-2/TRBV6-3 TRBD2 CASSTPRLATYNEQFF TGTGCCAGCAGTACTCCTAGACTAGCTACCTACAATGAGCAGTTCTTC
TRBJ2-3 . TRBV7-2 . CASSLVGGPGTDTQYF TGTGCCAGCAGCTTAGTGGGCGGACCCGGCACAGATACGCAGTATTTT
TRBJ2-7 once TRBV28 TRBD1 CASSSPGTGSPYEQYF TGTGCCAGCAGTTCTCCCGGGACAGGGAGCCCCTACGAGCAGTACTTC
TRBJ1-2 . TRBV7-8 TRBD1 CASSLARTGTDPWGYTF TGTGCCAGCAGCTTAGCCCGGACAGGAACAGACCCGTGGGGCTACACCTTC
TRBJ2-1 . TRBV27 . CASSFLPGNEQFF TGTGCCAGCAGTTTTCTTCCCGGGAATGAGCAGTTCTTC
TRBJ2-3 . TRBV12-3/TRBV12-4 . CASLGQVTDTQYF TGTGCCAGCCTGGGGCAGGTCACAGATACGCAGTATTTT
TRBJ2-3 . TRBV11-2 TRBD2 CASRPPGGRGTDTQYF TGTGCCAGCAGACCTCCGGGCGGGAGAGGTACAGATACGCAGTATTTT
TRBJ2-1 few TRBV19 TRBD2 CASSIGDYDYNEQFF TGTGCCAGTAGTATCGGGGACTACGACTACAATGAGCAGTTCTTC
TRBJ1-2 . TRBV20-1 TRBD1 CSVEGDSYGYTF TGCAGTGTCGAAGGGGACAGCTATGGCTACACCTTC
TRBJ2-3 . TRBV2 TRBD2 CASSGSGSADTQYF TGTGCCAGCTCTGGGAGCGGGAGTGCAGATACGCAGTATTTT
TRBJ2-1 . TRBV20-1 TRBD2 CSAGAPWSGGAGEQFF TGCAGTGCTGGCGCGCCGTGGAGCGGGGGGGCCGGTGAGCAGTTCTTC
TRBJ2-7 . TRBV11-2 TRBD2 CASSLVRSGGPYEQYF TGTGCCAGCAGCTTAGTTCGTAGCGGGGGGCCCTACGAGCAGTACTTC
TRBJ2-7 . TRBV10-3 . CASSLRFAGTAHEQYF TGTGCCAGCAGTCTCCGGTTTGCGGGGACAGCACACGAGCAGTACTTC
TRBJ2-7 few TRBV4-2 . CASSQSRNSYEQYF TGTGCCAGCAGCCAGAGCAGGAACTCCTACGAGCAGTACTTC
TRBJ2-2 . TRBV29-1 TRBD2 CSVVRLAGDGNTGELFF TGCAGCGTTGTCAGACTAGCGGGGGATGGAAACACCGGGGAGCTGTTTTTT
TRBJ1-2 . TRBV12-3/TRBV12-4 . CASSFGGGYTF TGTGCCAGCAGTTTTGGGGGTGGCTACACCTTC
TRBJ2-7 . TRBV6-2/TRBV6-3 TRBD2 CASSPGSGGTYYEQYF TGTGCCAGCAGTCCGGGGAGCGGGGGAACTTACTACGAGCAGTACTTC
TRBJ1-1 . TRBV18 . CASSPGVGGEEFF TGTGCCAGCTCACCAGGCGTCGGGGGGGAGGAGTTCTTT
TRBJ2-1 few TRBV11-2 . CASSFRPRVNEQFF TGTGCCAGCAGCTTTAGGCCCCGCGTAAATGAGCAGTTCTTC
TRBJ1-6 few TRBV6-6 . CASSAGANSPLHF TGTGCCAGCAGTGCAGGGGCTAATTCACCCCTCCACTTT
TRBJ2-3 . TRBV20-1 TRBD2 CSARGPGLAGPTDTQYF TGCAGTGCTAGAGGGCCGGGACTAGCGGGGCCCACAGATACGCAGTATTTT
TRBJ1-1 . TRBV7-9 . CASSAKTPNTEAFF TGTGCCAGCAGCGCCAAGACACCGAACACTGAAGCTTTCTTT
TRBJ1-4 many TRBV7-8 . CASSGQTNEKLFF TGTGCCAGCTCGGGGCAGACGAATGAAAAACTGTTTTTT
TRBJ1-2 . TRBV19 . CASSIETHAGYGYTF TGTGCCAGTAGTATAGAGACTCACGCCGGGTATGGCTACACCTTC
TRBJ1-6 few TRBV5-5 . CASSPPDRTRPLHF TGTGCCAGCAGCCCCCCGGACCGCACACGACCCCTCCACTTT
TRBJ2-3 few TRBV7-6 . CASSRNPGGSTDTQYF TGTGCCAGCAGCAGAAATCCAGGGGGGAGCACAGATACGCAGTATTTT
TRBJ1-4 many TRBV7-2 TRBD1 CASSLGYRGQANEKLFF TGTGCCAGCAGCTTAGGCTACAGGGGGCAGGCTAATGAAAAACTGTTTTTT
TRBJ1-4 . TRBV12-3/TRBV12-4 . CASSRLPGFGEKLFF TGTGCCAGCAGCCGCCTTCCAGGTTTTGGTGAAAAACTGTTTTTT
TRBJ1-1 . TRBV6-1 . CASSLRTNTEAFF TGTGCCAGCAGTCTCAGGACGAACACTGAAGCTTTCTTT
TRBJ2-7 . TRBV7-2 . CASSWGLGEQYF TGTGCCAGCAGCTGGGGTTTGGGAGAGCAGTACTTC
TRBJ2-5 few TRBV5-1 TRBD2 CASSASGGQETQYF TGCGCCAGCAGCGCTAGCGGGGGGCAGGAGACCCAGTACTTC
TRBJ2-1 few TRBV20-1 TRBD2 CSAQLLLAGGHRGNEQFF TGCAGTGCTCAACTTCTCCTAGCGGGAGGGCATAGGGGGAATGAGCAGTTCTTC
TRBJ1-2 few TRBV7-2 . CASSLGQDDGYTF TGTGCCAGCAGCTTAGGGCAGGATGATGGCTACACCTTC
TRBJ1-6 few TRBV7-8 . CASSPHGGVQANSPLHF TGTGCCAGCAGCCCCCACGGGGGAGTGCAGGCTAATTCACCCCTCCACTTT
TRBJ2-3 . TRBV27 . CASSPRGNTDTQYF TGTGCCAGCAGTCCCCGGGGCAACACAGATACGCAGTATTTT
TRBJ2-3 few TRBV7-9 TRBD1 CASSRGQDRTDTQYF TGTGCCAGCAGCAGGGGACAGGACCGCACAGATACGCAGTATTTT
TRBJ2-7 few TRBV7-9 TRBD2 CASSPKPRLADYHEQYF TGTGCCAGCAGCCCGAAACCCCGACTAGCGGACTACCACGAGCAGTACTTC
TRBJ2-3 . TRBV4-1 TRBD1 CASSQGDRFSTDTQYF TGCGCCAGCAGCCAGGGGGACAGGTTTTCCACAGATACGCAGTATTTT
TRBJ1-5 many TRBV7-2 . CASSPPGPWRGQPQHF TGTGCCAGCAGCCCCCCCGGTCCCTGGCGGGGTCAGCCCCAGCATTTT
TRBJ2-2 . TRBV7-2 . CASSLYVANTGELFF TGTGCCAGCAGCTTATACGTAGCGAACACCGGGGAGCTGTTTTTT
TRBJ2-1 . TRBV2 . CASRKDRNNEQFF TGTGCCAGCAGGAAGGACCGGAACAATGAGCAGTTCTTC
TRBJ1-6 few TRBV7-2 . CALGGVGSPLHF TGTGCCCTTGGGGGGGTAGGATCACCCCTCCACTTT
TRBJ2-6 . TRBV19 . CASTGFPPFGANVLTF TGTGCCAGTACAGGGTTTCCCCCCTTTGGGGCCAACGTCCTGACTTTC
TRBJ1-6 few TRBV25-1 . CASGEDPTGSPLHF TGTGCCAGCGGCGAAGATCCTACGGGTTCACCCCTCCACTTT
TRBJ1-2 . TRBV7-5 . CISVPDLLHGDRTYGYTF .
TRBJ2-5 few TRBV7-2 TRBD2 CASSFSGGGGETQYF TGTGCCAGCAGCTTTTCCGGGGGGGGCGGAGAGACCCAGTACTTC
TRBJ2-5 . TRBV7-9 . CASSTPPGDQGKETQYF TGTGCCAGCAGCACACCACCGGGGGACCAGGGGAAAGAGACCCAGTACTTC